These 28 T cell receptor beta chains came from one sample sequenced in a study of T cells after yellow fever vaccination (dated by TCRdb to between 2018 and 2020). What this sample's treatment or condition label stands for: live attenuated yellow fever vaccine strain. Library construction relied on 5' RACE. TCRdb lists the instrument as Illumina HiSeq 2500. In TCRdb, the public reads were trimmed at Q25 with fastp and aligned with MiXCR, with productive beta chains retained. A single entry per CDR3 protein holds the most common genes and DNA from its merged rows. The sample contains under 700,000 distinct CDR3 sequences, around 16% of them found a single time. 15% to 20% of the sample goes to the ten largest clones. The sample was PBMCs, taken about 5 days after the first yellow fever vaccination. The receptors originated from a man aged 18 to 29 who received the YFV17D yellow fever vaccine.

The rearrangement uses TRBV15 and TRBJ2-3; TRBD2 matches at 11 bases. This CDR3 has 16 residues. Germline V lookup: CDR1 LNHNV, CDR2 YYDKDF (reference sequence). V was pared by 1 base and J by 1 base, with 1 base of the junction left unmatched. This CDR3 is CATSRATSGGTDTQYF. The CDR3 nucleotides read TGTGCCACCAGCAGAGCGACTAGCGGGGGCACAGATACGCAGTATTTT. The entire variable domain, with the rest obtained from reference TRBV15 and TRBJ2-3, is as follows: DAMVIQNPRYQVTQFGKPVTLSCSQTLNHNVMYWYQQKSSQAPKLLFHYYDKDFNNEADTPDNFQSRRPNTSFCFLDIRSPGLGDTAMYLCATSRATSGGTDTQYFGPGTRLTVL.

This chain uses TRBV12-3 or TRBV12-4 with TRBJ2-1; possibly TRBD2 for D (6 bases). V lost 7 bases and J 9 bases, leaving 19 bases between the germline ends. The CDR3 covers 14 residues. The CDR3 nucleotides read TGTGCCAGCACCTTCGCGGGGCACGTGGGTGAGCAGTTCTTC. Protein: CASTFAGHVGEQFF.

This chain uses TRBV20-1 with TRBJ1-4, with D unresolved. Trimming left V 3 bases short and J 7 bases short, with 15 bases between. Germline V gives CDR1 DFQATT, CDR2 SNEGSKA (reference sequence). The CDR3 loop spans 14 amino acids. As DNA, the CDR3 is TGCAGTGCTAGCGCGAGGATCAAGTTTGAAAAACTGTTTTTT. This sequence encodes CSASARIKFEKLFF.

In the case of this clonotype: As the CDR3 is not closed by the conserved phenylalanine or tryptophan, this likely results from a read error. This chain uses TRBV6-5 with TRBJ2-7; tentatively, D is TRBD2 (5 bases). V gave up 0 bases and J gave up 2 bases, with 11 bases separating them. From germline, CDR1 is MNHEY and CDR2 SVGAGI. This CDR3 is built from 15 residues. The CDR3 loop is CASSYSREFTYEQYL. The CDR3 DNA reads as TGTGCCAGCAGTTACTCGAGGGAGTTTACCTACGAGCAGTACCTC.

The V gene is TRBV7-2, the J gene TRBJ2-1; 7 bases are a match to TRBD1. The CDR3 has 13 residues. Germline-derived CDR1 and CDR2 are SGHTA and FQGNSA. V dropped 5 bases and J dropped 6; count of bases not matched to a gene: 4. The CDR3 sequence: CASSAAGGNEQFF. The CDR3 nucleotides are TGTGCCAGCAGCGCCGCAGGGGGCAATGAGCAGTTCTTC.

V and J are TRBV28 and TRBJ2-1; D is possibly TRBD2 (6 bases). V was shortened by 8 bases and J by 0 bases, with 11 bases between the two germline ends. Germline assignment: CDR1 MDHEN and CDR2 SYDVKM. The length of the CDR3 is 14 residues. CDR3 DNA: TGTGCCAGCGGGGCGGGGAGCTCCTACAATGAGCAGTTCTTC. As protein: CASGAGSSYNEQFF.

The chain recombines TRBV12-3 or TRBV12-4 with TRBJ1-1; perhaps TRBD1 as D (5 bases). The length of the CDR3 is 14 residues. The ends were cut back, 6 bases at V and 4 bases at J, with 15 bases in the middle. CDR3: CASRVQGEGTEAFF. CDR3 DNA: TGTGCCAGCAGAGTTCAGGGAGAGGGCACTGAAGCTTTCTTT.

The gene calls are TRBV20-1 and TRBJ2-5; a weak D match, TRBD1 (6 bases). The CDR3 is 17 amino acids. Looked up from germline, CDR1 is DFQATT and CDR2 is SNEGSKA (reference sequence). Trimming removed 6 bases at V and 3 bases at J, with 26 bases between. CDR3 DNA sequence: TGCAGTGCCCGCCTTAGGGGTTCCCCGACAGGCAAAGAGACCCAGTACTTC. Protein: CSARLRGSPTGKETQYF.

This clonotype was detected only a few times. CDR3 bases: TGTGCCAGCATCCGAGGACAGGATTACAATGAGCAGTTCTTC. This sequence encodes CASIRGQDYNEQFF. This sequence joins TRBV2 and TRBJ2-1; 7 nucleotides align to TRBD1. The CDR3 is 14 residues long. Germline assignment: CDR1 SNHLY and CDR2 FYNNEI. V lost 7 bases to trimming and J lost 4 bases; unmatched junction nucleotides: 7.

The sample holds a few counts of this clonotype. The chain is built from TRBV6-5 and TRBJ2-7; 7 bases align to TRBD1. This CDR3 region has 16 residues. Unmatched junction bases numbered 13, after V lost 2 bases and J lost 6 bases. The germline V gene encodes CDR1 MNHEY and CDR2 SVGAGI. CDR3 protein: CASSYVPNKQGSEQYV. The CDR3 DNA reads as TGTGCCAGCAGTTACGTCCCGAATAAACAGGGGTCCGAGCAGTACGTC.

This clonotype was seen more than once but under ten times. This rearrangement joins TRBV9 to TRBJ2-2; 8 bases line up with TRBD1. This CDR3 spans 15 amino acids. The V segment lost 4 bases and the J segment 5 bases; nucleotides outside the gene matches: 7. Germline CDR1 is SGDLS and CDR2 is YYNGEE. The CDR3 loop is CASSPGQGITGELFF. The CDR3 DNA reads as TGTGCCAGCAGCCCCGGACAGGGTATTACCGGGGAGCTGTTTTTT. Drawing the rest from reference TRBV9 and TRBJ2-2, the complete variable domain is DSGVTQTPKHLITATGQRVTLRCSPRSGDLSVYWYQQSLDQGLQFLIQYYNGEERAKGNILERFSAQQFPDLHSELNLSSLELGDSALYFCASSPGQGITGELFFGEGSRLTVL.

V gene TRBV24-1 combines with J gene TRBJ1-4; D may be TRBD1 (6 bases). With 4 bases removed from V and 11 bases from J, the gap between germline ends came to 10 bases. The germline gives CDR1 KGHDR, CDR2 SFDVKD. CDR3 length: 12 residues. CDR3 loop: CATSETGQKLFF. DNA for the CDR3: TGTGCCACCAGTGAAACAGGGCAGAAACTGTTTTTT.

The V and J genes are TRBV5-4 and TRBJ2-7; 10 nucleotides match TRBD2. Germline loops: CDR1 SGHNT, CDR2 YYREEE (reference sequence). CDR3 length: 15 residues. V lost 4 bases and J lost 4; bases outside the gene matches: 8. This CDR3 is CASSLSGGDLYEQYV. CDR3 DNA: TGTGCCAGCAGCCTCAGCGGGGGGGATCTATACGAGCAGTACGTC.

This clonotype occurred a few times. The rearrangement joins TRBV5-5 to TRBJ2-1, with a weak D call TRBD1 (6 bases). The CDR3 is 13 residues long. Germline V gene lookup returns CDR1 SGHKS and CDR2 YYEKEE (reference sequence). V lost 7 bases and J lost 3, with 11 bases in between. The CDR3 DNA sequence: TGTGCCAGCTCCGGGGACATCTACAATGAGCAGTTCTTC. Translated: CASSGDIYNEQFF.

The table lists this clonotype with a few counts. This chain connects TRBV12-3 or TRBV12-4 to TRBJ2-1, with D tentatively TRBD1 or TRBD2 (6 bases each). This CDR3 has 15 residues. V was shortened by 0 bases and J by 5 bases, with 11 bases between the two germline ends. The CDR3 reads CASSLAGGRNNEQFF. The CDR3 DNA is TGTGCCAGCAGTTTAGCGGGGGGCCGGAACAATGAGCAGTTCTTC.

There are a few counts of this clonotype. The CDR3 is CASSSDRQSGGYTF. The CDR3 bases are TGTGCCAGCAGCAGTGACAGACAAAGCGGAGGCTACACCTTC. The chain recombines TRBV6-1 with TRBJ1-2; tentatively, D is TRBD1 (5 bases). Trimming removed 6 bases from V and 8 bases from J, with 19 bases in between. The CDR3 has 14 residues. Germline V gene lookup returns CDR1 MNHNS and CDR2 SASEGT.

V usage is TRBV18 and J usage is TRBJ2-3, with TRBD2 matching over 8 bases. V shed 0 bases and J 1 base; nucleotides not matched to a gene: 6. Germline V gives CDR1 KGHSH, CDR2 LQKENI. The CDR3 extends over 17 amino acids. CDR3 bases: TGTGCCAGCTCACCACCGGGCGGGGGGTCCCGCACAGATACGCAGTATTTT. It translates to CASSPPGGGSRTDTQYF.

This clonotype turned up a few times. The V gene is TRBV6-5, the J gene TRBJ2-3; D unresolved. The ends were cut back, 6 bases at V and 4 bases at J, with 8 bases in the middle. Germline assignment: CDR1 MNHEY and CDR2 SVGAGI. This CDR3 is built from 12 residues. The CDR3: CASSRTPDTQYF. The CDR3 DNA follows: TGTGCCAGCAGCCGAACTCCAGATACGCAGTATTTT.

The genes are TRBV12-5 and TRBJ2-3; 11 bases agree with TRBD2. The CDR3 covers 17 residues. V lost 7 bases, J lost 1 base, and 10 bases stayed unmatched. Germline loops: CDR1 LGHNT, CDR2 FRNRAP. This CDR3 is CASANYLAGGGTDTQYF. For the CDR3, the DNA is TGTGCTAGTGCCAACTACCTAGCGGGGGGAGGCACAGATACGCAGTATTTT.

CDR3 sequence reads: CASSDKGTTDTQYF. CDR3 DNA: TGTGCCAGCAGCGATAAGGGGACCACAGATACGCAGTATTTT. The J gene is TRBJ2-3, the V gene TRBV7-3; either TRBD1 or TRBD2 may supply D (5 bases each). CDR1 SGHTA and CDR2 FQGTGA come from the germline V gene. The length of the CDR3 is 14 residues. Trimming took off 5 bases at V and 2 bases at J, with 11 bases between the two ends.

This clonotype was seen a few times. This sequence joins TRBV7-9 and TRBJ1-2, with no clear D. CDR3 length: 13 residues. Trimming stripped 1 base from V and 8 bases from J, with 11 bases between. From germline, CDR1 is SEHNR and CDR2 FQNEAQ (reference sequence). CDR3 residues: CASSLDSLGGYTF. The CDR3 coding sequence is TGTGCCAGCAGCTTAGACAGCTTGGGAGGCTACACCTTC.

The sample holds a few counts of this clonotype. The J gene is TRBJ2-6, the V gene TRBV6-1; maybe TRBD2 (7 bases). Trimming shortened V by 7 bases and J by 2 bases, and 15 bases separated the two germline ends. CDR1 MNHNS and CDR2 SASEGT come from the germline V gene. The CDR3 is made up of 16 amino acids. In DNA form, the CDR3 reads TGTGCCAGCACTCTAGAAGGGGGGGCTGGGGCCAACGTCCTGACTTTC. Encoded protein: CASTLEGGAGANVLTF.

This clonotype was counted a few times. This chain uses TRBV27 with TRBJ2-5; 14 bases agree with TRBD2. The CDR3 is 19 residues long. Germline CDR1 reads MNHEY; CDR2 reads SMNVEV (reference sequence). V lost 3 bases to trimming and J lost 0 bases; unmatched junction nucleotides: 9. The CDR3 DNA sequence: TGTGCCAGCAGTTTGTCCGGACTAGCGGGGGGCCCGTACCAAGAGACCCAGTACTTC. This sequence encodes CASSLSGLAGGPYQETQYF.

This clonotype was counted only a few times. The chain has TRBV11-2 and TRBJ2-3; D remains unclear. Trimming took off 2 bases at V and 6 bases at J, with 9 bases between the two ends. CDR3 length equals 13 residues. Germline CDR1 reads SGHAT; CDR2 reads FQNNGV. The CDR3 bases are TGTGCCAGCAGCTTAAGAGAGTCGGATACGCAGTATTTT. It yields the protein CASSLRESDTQYF.

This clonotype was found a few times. The CDR3 protein is CSARADRNTEAFF. The CDR3 DNA reads as TGCAGTGCTAGAGCCGACAGGAACACTGAAGCTTTCTTT. The chain is built from TRBV20-1 and TRBJ1-1, with D perhaps matching TRBD1 (5 bases). This CDR3 has 13 residues. V dropped 1 base and J dropped 1 base, with 7 bases sitting between them. The germline V gene encodes CDR1 DFQATT and CDR2 SNEGSKA (reference sequence).

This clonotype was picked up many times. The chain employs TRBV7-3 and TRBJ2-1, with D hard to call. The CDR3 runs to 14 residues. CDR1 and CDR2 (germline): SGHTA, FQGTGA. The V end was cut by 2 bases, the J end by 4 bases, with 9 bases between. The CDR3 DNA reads TGTGCCAGCAGCTTATCCCGGGCGTACAATGAGCAGTTCTTC. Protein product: CASSLSRAYNEQFF. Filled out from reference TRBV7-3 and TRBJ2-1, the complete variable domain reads GAGVSQTPSNKVTEKGKYVELRCDPISGHTALYWYRQSLGQGPEFLIYFQGTGAADDSGLPNDRFFAVRPEGSVSTLKIQRTERGDSAVYLCASSLSRAYNEQFFGPGTRLTVL.

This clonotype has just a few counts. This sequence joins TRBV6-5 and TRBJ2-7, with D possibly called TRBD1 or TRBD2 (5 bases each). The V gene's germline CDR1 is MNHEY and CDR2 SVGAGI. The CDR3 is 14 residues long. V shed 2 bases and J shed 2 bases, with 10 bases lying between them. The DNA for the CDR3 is TGTGCCAGCAGTTACGCTATGGGGGCCTACGAGCAGTACGTC. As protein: CASSYAMGAYEQYV.

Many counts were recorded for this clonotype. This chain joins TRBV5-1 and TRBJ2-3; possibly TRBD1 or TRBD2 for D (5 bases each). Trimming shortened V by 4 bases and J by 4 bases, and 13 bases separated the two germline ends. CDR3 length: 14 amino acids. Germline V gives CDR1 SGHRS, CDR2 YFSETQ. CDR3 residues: CASSLGTRADTQYF. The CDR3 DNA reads TGCGCCAGCAGCCTGGGGACGCGGGCAGATACGCAGTATTTT. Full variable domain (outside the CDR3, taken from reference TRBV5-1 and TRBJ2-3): KAGVTQTPRYLIKTRGQQVTLSCSPISGHRSVSWYQQTPGQGLQFLFEYFSETQRNKGNFPGRFSGRQFSNSRSEMNVSTLELGDSALYLCASSLGTRADTQYFGPGTRLTVL.